The entry below gives a single T cell receptor beta chain sequence along with its context. Its specificity is unknown. This record comes from a study of cytomegalovirus exposure and HLA in healthy donors. Germline CDR1 is MNHNS and CDR2 is SASEGT. This CDR3 contains 17 residues. With V trimmed by 3 bases and J by 0 bases, 2 bases remained unmatched. Vbeta (60) and Jbeta (13) primers were used in the PCR. TCRdb's table, derived via immunoSEQ multiplex PCR, lists solely in-frame clones and lacks some. The table lists around 58,000 clones. Study conclusions and caveats: With high specificity and sensitivity, the classifier reportedly diagnosed cytomegalovirus status.

Sequencing used PBMCs. The chain has TRBV6-1 and TRBJ2-6; the match to TRBD1 covers 10 bases. This receptor was identified in a man between 45 and 60 years old in good health and CMV-seropositive. Here the CDR3 DNA reads TGTGCCAGCAGTGACCGGGACAGGGGCTCTGGGGCCAACGTCCTGACTTTC. Its translation: CASSDRDRGSGANVLTF.